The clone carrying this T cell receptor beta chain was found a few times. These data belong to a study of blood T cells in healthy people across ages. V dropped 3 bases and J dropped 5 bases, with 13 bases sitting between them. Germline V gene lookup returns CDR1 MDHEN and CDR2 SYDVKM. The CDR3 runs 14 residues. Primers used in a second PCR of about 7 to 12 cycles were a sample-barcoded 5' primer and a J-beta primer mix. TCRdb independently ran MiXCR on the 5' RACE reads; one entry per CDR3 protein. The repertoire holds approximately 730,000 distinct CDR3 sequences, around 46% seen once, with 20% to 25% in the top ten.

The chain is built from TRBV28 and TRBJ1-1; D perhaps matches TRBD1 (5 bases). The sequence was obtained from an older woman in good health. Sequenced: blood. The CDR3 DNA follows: TGTGCCAGCAGTTTGGGACCCCTGGGGACTGAAGCTTTCTTT. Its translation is CASSLGPLGTEAFF.